This T cell receptor beta chain was captured by sequencing in a study of T cell responses to AZD1222 COVID-19 vaccine. V trimming: 4 bases; J trimming: 6 bases; junction bases outside the gene matches: 4. Germline V gene sequence: CDR1 SQVTM, CDR2 ANQGSEA. The CDR3 loop spans 13 amino acids. A few counts support this clone. Sequencing was performed with immunoSEQ multiplex PCR; in TCRdb, only in-frame clones are kept and a portion is missing. This table holds around 100,000 clones, 88% found once. The V call is TRBV29-1, the J call TRBJ1-5; 9 nucleotides line up with TRBD1. The specimen comprised peripheral blood, sampled on day 0 of AZD1222 vaccination. The origin of this receptor is an adult in good health. In DNA form, the CDR3 reads TGCAGCGTTGGGACAGGGGTGAGTCAGCCCCAGCATTTT. It codes for CSVGTGVSQPQHF.